This T cell receptor (beta chain) came from a study of graft-versus-host responses after intestinal transplantation. Assay used: immunoSEQ multiplex PCR; TCRdb lists only in-frame clones, some missing. The data contain about 60,000 clones, 89% of them singletons. Points from the study as a whole: Circulating GvH clone levels at their peak were associated with HvG declines (early post-transplant). Allografts of one patient group, those with graft-donor T cell macrochimerism, had high graft-versus-host to host-versus-graft clonal ratios. GvH clonotypes were identified within recipient marrow, with a subset emerging first in ileum or blood.

Both intraepithelial and lamina propria lymphocytes were released by processing graft tissue. As for this clone: The antigen is unknown.

Sequenced material: ileum tissue, taken 350 to 400 days after transplant. The clonotype comes from a human patient who received an intestinal transplant, so some T cells may come from the graft donor.

CDR3 nucleotides: TGTGCCACCAGCAGACGTCCGTCAGCGGGGCAGAACTACAATGAGCAGTTCTTC. Translation: CATSRRPSAGQNYNEQFF. V and J are TRBV15 and TRBJ2-1, with 7 nucleotides matching TRBD2. Germline V gene lookup returns CDR1 LNHNV and CDR2 YYDKDF (reference sequence). This CDR3 has 18 amino acids. Germline trimming cut 2 bases from V and 3 bases from J; bases unmatched to any gene: 13.